This T cell receptor beta chain comes out of a study of glioma-infiltrating T cells. TCR alpha and beta CDR3 regions were amplified from RNA using iRepertoire nested multiplex PCR. One-step reverse transcription and amplification started from approximately 100-400 ng of tissue mRNA or PBMC total RNA. TCRdb reprocessed the multiplex PCR reads via MiXCR and lists one record per CDR3 protein. The profile shows more than 95,000 distinct CDR3 sequences, approximately 28% of them singletons. This clonotype was seen just once. The germline V gene encodes CDR1 LGHNA and CDR2 YNFKEQ. The V gene lost 1 base and the J gene lost 15 bases, with 10 bases spanning the gap. This CDR3 spans 11 amino acids.

Sequencing was carried out using glioma tissue, nonneoplastic brain tissue, or PBMCs (not recorded which). The source of this sequence is a human donor with low-grade glioma or glioblastoma, undergoing nonglioma brain surgery, or in good health (not recorded which). The V and J genes are TRBV4-2 and TRBJ2-1; D not certain. The CDR3 bases are TGTGCCAGCAGCCAAGGGAATGAGAGGTTCTTC. It yields the protein CASSQGNERFF.